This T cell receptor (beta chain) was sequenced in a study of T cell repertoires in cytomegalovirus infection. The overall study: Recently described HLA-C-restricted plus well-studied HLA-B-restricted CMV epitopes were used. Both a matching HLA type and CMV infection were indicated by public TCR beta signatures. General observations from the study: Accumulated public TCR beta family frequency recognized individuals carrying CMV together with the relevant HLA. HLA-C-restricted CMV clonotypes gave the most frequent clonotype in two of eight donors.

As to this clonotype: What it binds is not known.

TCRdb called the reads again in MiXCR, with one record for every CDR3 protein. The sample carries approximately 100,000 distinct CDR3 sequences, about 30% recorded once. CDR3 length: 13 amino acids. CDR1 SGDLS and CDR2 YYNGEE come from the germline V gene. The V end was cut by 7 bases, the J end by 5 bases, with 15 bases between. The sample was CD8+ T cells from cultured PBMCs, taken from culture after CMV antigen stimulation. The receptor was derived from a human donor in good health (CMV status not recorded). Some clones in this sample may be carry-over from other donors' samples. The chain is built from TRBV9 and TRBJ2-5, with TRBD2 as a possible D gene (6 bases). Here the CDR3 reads CASGGVSWETQYF. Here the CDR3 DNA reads TGTGCCAGCGGAGGGGTCAGCTGGGAGACCCAGTACTTC.